This TCR beta chain was sequenced in a study of post-analysis software for immune sequencing data. Libraries were made from TCR beta cDNA, and they carried unique molecular identifiers. TCRdb re-called the PCR reads with MiXCR, one entry per CDR3 protein. Among about 540,000 distinct CDR3 sequences listed, around a third were seen once. This clonotype has a count of ten or more. The antigen remains unidentified. Study conclusions and caveats: Among multiple sclerosis patients, normalized Chao1 diversity was significantly below that of controls. Relative to controls, patients had a few TRBV segments at higher frequency, with TRBV5-6, TRBV5-1 and TRBV20-1 among these.

The germline CDR1 and CDR2 sequences are SGHTA and FQGTGA. CDR3 length equals 14 residues. V gave up 5 bases and J gave up 11 bases; unmatched junction bases: 11. Sequencing was done on a sample of blood. V is TRBV7-3 and J is TRBJ2-3, with 9 bases identical to TRBD1. The receptor was isolated from a girl aged 2 to 17 with multiple sclerosis. CDR3 in DNA: TGTGCCAGCAGCCCCGGACAGGGGAGAATGGGGCAGTATTTT. This codes for CASSPGQGRMGQYF.